The clone carrying this T cell receptor (beta chain) was picked up a small number of times. Its specificity is unknown. From germline, CDR1 is KGHSH and CDR2 LQKENI. The CDR3 is made up of 15 amino acids. Trimming pared 3 bases from V and 4 bases from J, leaving 15 bases between. The sample originates from a study of cytomegalovirus exposure and HLA in healthy donors. The study, taken as a whole, reports: Exclusion applied to some V segments, including TRBV6-2 and TRBV6-3, as they were indistinguishable.

The primer mix had 60 Vbeta and 13 Jbeta primers. Profiled with immunoSEQ multiplex PCR; TCRdb holds only in-frame clones, not every one. The top ten clones hold roughly 14% of a sample with about 100,000 clones, under 85% of them seen once. This chain uses TRBV18 with TRBJ1-2; no clear D. The TCR was taken from a woman aged 65 to 85 in good health and CMV-seropositive. Input material: PBMCs. The CDR3 here is CASSPRNNPSYGYTF. CDR3 nucleotide sequence: TGTGCCAGCTCACCCAGAAATAACCCCTCCTATGGCTACACCTTC.